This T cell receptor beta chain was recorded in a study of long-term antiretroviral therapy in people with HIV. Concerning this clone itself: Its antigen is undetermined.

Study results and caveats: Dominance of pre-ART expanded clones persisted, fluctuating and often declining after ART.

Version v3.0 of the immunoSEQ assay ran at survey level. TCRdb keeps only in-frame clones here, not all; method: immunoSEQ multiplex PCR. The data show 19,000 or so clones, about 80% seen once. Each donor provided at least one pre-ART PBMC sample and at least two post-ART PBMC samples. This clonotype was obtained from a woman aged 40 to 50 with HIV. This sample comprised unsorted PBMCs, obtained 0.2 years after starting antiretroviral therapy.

The CDR3 DNA follows: TGTGCCACCAGCAGAGATCGAGTGGGGCAGGTCTATGGCTACACCTTC. Translation gives CATSRDRVGQVYGYTF. This rearrangement joins TRBV15 to TRBJ1-2, with a tentative D call TRBD1 (5 bases). V was trimmed by 0 bases and J by 4 bases, leaving 15 bases between them. CDR3 size: 16 residues. Per the germline V gene, CDR1 is LNHNV and CDR2 is YYDKDF (reference sequence).